The rows below give T cell receptor beta chains drawn from one sample of a study of CD8+CD57+ T cells in acquired aplastic anemia. TCRdb reanalysed the reads using MiXCR and keeps one entry per CDR3 protein. Among under 200,000 distinct CDR3 sequences listed, 48% were seen once. The sequenced material came from sorted CD4+, CD8+, or CD8+CD57+ T cells (not recorded which) from PBMCs. These TCRs come from a human donor with aplastic anemia. The CDR3 runs from the conserved cysteine through the conserved F or W. A D gene is named only where the DNA matches it firmly. The size field is filled for only some rows; it gives once, few, many or a size class.

d_gene	v_gene	j_gene	abundance	CDR3nt	CDR3aa
-	TRBV15	TRBJ2-5	-	TGTGCCACCAGCAGAGCAGGACGGGGCCAAGAGACCCAGTACTTC	CATSRAGRGQETQYF
TRBD1	TRBV19	TRBJ1-2	-	TGTGCCAGTAGTATGTTCCGGACAGGGGGCTATGGCTACACCTTC	CASSMFRTGGYGYTF
-	TRBV7-2	TRBJ1-1	-	TGTGCCAACAGCGCGCAGGTGAACACTGAAGCTTTCTTT	CANSAQVNTEAFF
TRBD1	TRBV12-3/TRBV12-4	TRBJ1-6	-	TGTGCCAGCAGGTCTAGGACAGGGATTAATTCACCCCTCCACTTT	CASRSRTGINSPLHF
TRBD2	TRBV9	TRBJ2-1	-	TGTGCCAGCAGCGTCACTAGCGGGACATACGATGAGCAGTTCTTC	CASSVTSGTYDEQFF
TRBD1	TRBV6-2/TRBV6-3	TRBJ2-7	-	TGTGCCAGCAGTGGCGGGACAGGGGGACCTACCCACGAGCAGTACTTC	CASSGGTGGPTHEQYF
TRBD1	TRBV20-1	TRBJ1-2	-	TGCAGTGCAGGACAGGGGGCCAACTATGGCTACACCTTC	CSAGQGANYGYTF
-	TRBV19	TRBJ2-7	-	TGTGCCAGTAGTCAACAGGGACACGAGCAGTACTTC	CASSQQGHEQYF
TRBD2	TRBV20-1	TRBJ2-5	once	TGCAGTGCTAGGGATGAGTCGGGAACTAGCGGGAGCCCAGAGACCCAGTACTTC	CSARDESGTSGSPETQYF
TRBD2	TRBV5-4	TRBJ2-7	-	TGTGCCAGCACGGCGGGGGGGCCTCCGCTCGAGCAGTACTTC	CASTAGGPPLEQYF
TRBD1	TRBV6-1	TRBJ1-1	-	TGTGCCAGCAGTAAACAGGGGACCACTGAAGCTTTCTTT	CASSKQGTTEAFF
-	TRBV7-8	TRBJ2-5	once	TGTGCCAGCAGCTTAGCGCCCCAGTACTTC	CASSLAPQYF
-	TRBV6-1	TRBJ2-3	-	TGTGCCAGCAGGCGCATGGGGAATGGCCAGCCCCAGTATTTT	CASRRMGNGQPQYF
-	TRBV4-1	TRBJ2-1	-	TGCGCCAGCAGCCAATTGAGTCGGCGTGGATCAAGGGGGCCGGGGGTCGATGAGCAGTTCTTC	CASSQLSRRGSRGPGVDEQFF
TRBD2	TRBV5-1	TRBJ2-1	-	TGCGCCAGCAGCCAGCGGGGGGGCCCCTACAATGAGCAGTTCTTC	CASSQRGGPYNEQFF
-	TRBV10-3	TRBJ1-1	-	TGTGCCATCAGTGAGGGTGGGCAGGGAAGGAACACTGAAGCTTTCTTT	CAISEGGQGRNTEAFF
TRBD2	TRBV6-1	TRBJ2-3	many	TGTGCCAGCAGCCCGGGACTAGCAAGTACAGATACGCAGTATTTT	CASSPGLASTDTQYF
TRBD2	TRBV24-1	TRBJ2-1	few	TGTGCCACCAGTGATTTTCGAGGGAGGGCTAGCGATGAGCAGTTCTTC	CATSDFRGRASDEQFF
TRBD2	TRBV7-6	TRBJ2-5	few	TGTGCCAGCAGCCATGGACTAGCGGGAGTTGAGACCCAGTACTTC	CASSHGLAGVETQYF
-	TRBV5-1	TRBJ2-1	many	TGCGCCAGCTATGGAGAGGAAGAGCAGTTCTTC	CASYGEEEQFF
-	TRBV13	TRBJ2-1	many	TGTGCCAGCAGCTTAAGACGGGGCCAATACAATGAGCAGTTCTTC	CASSLRRGQYNEQFF
-	TRBV11-2	TRBJ2-1	-	TGTGCCAGCAGCTTAGTGGGACCCCAGTATGGGCAGTTCTTC	CASSLVGPQYGQFF
-	TRBV25-1	TRBJ1-5	-	TGTGCCAGCAGTGACTGGGTGGGCCATGGGTTCAGCAATCAGCCCCAGCATTTT	CASSDWVGHGFSNQPQHF
TRBD1	TRBV24-1	TRBJ2-1	many	TGTGCCACCACCAGGGACAGTCTCGATGAGCAGTTCTTC	CATTRDSLDEQFF
-	TRBV11-3	TRBJ2-2	many	TGTGCCAGCAGCTTAAGCCCTAGTCTTAACACCGGGGAGCTGTTTTTT	CASSLSPSLNTGELFF
-	TRBV7-6	TRBJ1-6	few	TGTGCCAGCAGCGACGGTTGGAATTCACCCCTCCACTTT	CASSDGWNSPLHF
TRBD1	TRBV6-1	TRBJ2-7	many	TGTGCCAGCAGTGGGCCCGGGACAGGGGTATACGAGCAGTACTTC	CASSGPGTGVYEQYF